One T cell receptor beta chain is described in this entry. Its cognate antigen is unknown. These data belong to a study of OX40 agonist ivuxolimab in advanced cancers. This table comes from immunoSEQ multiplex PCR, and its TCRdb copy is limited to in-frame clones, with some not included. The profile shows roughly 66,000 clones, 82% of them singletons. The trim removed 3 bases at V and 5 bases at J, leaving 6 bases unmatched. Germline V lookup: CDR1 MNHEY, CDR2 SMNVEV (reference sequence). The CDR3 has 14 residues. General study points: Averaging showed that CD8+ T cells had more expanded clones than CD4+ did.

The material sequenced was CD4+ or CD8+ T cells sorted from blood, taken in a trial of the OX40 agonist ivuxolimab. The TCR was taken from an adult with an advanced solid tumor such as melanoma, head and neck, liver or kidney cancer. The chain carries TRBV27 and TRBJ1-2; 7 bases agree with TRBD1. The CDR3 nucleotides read TGTGCCAGCAGTTTTCTGGCAGGGGGGTATGGCTACACCTTC. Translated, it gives CASSFLAGGYGYTF.